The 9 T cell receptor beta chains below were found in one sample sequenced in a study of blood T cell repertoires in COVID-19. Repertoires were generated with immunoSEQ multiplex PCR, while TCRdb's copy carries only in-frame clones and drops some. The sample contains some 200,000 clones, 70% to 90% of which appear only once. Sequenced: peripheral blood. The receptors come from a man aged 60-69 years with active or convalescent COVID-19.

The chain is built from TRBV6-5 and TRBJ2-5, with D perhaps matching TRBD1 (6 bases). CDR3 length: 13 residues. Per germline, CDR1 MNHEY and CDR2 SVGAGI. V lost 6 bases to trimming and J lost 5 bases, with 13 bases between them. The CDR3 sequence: CASRNRVEETQYF. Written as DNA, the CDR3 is TGTGCCAGCAGAAACAGGGTGGAGGAGACCCAGTACTTC.

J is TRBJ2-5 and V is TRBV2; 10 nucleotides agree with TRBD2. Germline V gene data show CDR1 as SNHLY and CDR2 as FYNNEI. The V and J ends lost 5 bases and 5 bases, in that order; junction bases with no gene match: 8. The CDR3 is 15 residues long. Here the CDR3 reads CASSSQRGGRETQYF. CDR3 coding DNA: TGTGCCAGCAGTAGCCAGCGGGGGGGCCGCGAGACCCAGTACTTC.

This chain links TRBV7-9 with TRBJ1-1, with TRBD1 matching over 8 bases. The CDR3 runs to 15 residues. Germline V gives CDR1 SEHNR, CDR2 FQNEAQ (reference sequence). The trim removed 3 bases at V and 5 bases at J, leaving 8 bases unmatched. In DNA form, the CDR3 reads TGTGCCAGCAGCTTGAATGGGGACAGGCAGACTGAAGCTTTCTTT. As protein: CASSLNGDRQTEAFF.

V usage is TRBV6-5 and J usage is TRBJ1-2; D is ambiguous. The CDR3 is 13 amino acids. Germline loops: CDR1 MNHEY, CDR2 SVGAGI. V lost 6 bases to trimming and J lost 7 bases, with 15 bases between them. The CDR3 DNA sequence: TGTGCCAGCAGGAGGGCCAGCCCAGGTGGCTACACCTTC. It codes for CASRRASPGGYTF.

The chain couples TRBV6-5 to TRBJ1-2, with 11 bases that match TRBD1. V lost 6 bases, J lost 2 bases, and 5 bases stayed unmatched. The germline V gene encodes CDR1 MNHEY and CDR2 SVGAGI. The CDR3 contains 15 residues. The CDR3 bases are TGTGCCAGCAGGCCCGGGACAGGGGGAAACTATGGCTACACCTTC. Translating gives CASRPGTGGNYGYTF.

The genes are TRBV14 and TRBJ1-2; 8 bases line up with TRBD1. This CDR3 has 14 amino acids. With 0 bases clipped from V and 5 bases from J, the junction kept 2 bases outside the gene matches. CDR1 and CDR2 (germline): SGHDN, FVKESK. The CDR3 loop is CASSQDRTGYGYTF. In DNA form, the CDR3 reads TGTGCCAGCAGCCAAGATCGGACAGGGTATGGCTACACCTTC.

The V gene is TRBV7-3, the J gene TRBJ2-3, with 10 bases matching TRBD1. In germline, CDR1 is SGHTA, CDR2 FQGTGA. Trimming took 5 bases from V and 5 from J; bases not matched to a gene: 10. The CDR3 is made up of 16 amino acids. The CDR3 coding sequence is TGTGCCAGCAGCAGCAAGACAGGGGGCAAGGGAGATACGCAGTATTTT. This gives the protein CASSSKTGGKGDTQYF.

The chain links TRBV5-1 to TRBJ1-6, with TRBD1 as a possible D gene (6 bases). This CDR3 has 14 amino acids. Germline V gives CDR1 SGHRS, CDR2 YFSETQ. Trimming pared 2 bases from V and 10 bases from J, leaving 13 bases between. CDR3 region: CASSLGGGRSPLHF. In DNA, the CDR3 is TGCGCCAGCAGCTTAGGGGGTGGGAGATCACCCCTCCACTTT.

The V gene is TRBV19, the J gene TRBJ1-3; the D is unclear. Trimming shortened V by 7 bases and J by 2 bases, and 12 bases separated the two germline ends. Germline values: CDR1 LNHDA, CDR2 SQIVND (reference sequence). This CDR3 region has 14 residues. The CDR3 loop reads CASNEGTTGNTIYF. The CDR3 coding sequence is TGTGCCAGTAACGAGGGTACCACTGGAAACACCATATATTTT.